Listed below are T cell receptor beta chains from one sample, sequenced in a study of T-cell memory formation after mild COVID-19. TCRdb called the 5' RACE reads again in MiXCR, with one record for every CDR3 protein. The sample lists about 290,000 distinct CDR3 sequences, around 15% occurring once. Sequenced: PBMCs or a T cell subset sorted from them (not recorded which). These TCRs come from a man aged 18 to 30 who had mild COVID-19 (a few samples of this study predate the infection). Cell type and time point are not known. Both conserved end residues are part of each CDR3. The D gene is left open where the match is weak. A clone size is listed for some rows: how often the clone was seen (once, few, many), or a class if it is expanded.

TGTGCCAGCAGGAGAAGCCTTAAGACAGGGAACAATGAGCAGTTCTTC	CASRRSLKTGNNEQFF	few	TRBD1	TRBJ2-1	TRBV7-9
TGTGCCAGCAGCTTAACGCCTGGACTAGCGGGCGTCCCAGGGCAGCAGTACTTC	CASSLTPGLAGVPGQQYF	many	TRBD2	TRBJ2-7	TRBV7-2
TGCGCCAGCAGCTTCCACCCGTCGGCAGGTCGGGCGCGTTTTTTT	CASSFHPSAGRARFF	many	-	TRBJ1-4	TRBV5-1
TGTGCCAGCAGTTCTGACTCCGGGGAGCTGTTTTTT	CASSSDSGELFF	-	-	TRBJ2-2	TRBV6-2/TRBV6-3
TGTGCCAGCAGCCATAGGGGCAACTCAGCCTACGAGCAGTACTTC	CASSHRGNSAYEQYF	once	-	TRBJ2-7	TRBV13
TGTGCCAGCAGCTTAGATCGGAACACCGGGGAGCTGTTTTTT	CASSLDRNTGELFF	many	-	TRBJ2-2	TRBV7-6
TGCGCCAGCAGCCAAGATCTGTGGGCCGGGTACAATGAGCAGTTCTTC	CASSQDLWAGYNEQFF	-	-	TRBJ2-1	TRBV4-3
TGCGCCAGCAGCTTGGCAGGGAAAAACATTCAGTACTTC	CASSLAGKNIQYF	few	-	TRBJ2-4	TRBV5-1
TGTGCCAGCAGCCAGGACAGGGGGCCTTCCGAGCAGTACTTC	CASSQDRGPSEQYF	-	TRBD1	TRBJ2-7	TRBV6-2/TRBV6-3
TGTGCCAGCAGCACCTCGGGACAGGGGCTAGGGGAGCAGTACTTC	CASSTSGQGLGEQYF	few	TRBD1	TRBJ2-7	TRBV5-5
TGTGCCATCAGTGAGAGGGACAGGGACGTCTATGGCTACACCTTC	CAISERDRDVYGYTF	few	TRBD1	TRBJ1-2	TRBV10-3
TGCGCCAGCAGCACCCTGGGACTAGCGGGGAAGACTAATACGCAGTATTTT	CASSTLGLAGKTNTQYF	-	TRBD2	TRBJ2-3	TRBV5-1
TGTGCCAGCAGCGCCCACGGGTTTCACTATGGCTACACCTTC	CASSAHGFHYGYTF	-	-	TRBJ1-2	TRBV11-2
TGCGCCAGCAGCCAAGACCGCCTAGCGGGGATGAATGAGCAGTTCTTC	CASSQDRLAGMNEQFF	few	TRBD2	TRBJ2-1	TRBV4-3
TGTGCCAGCAGCCCAGGGACAGATAGAGTCACAGATACGCAGTATTTT	CASSPGTDRVTDTQYF	many	TRBD1	TRBJ2-3	TRBV7-8
TGTGCCGGGAGAGGGGTCAATAATTCACCCCTCCACTTT	CAGRGVNNSPLHF	many	-	TRBJ1-6	TRBV7-2
TGCGCCAGCAGCTTGGTAGCAGGGAAGTACACTGAAGCTTTCTTT	CASSLVAGKYTEAFF	-	-	TRBJ1-1	TRBV5-1
TGCGCCAGCAGCCAAGCTCGCGGGGCCTACGAGCAGTACTTC	CASSQARGAYEQYF	-	-	TRBJ2-7	TRBV4-3
TGTGCCAGCAGCGCGCGGGGGGACCCCAATGAGCAGTTCTTC	CASSARGDPNEQFF	many	TRBD2	TRBJ2-1	TRBV7-9
TGTGCCACCAGCAGAGGGGACGCTGGAAACACCATATATTTT	CATSRGDAGNTIYF	-	-	TRBJ1-3	TRBV15
TGTGCCACCAGCAATAGCAGGGGGCTAGATACGCAGTATTTT	CATSNSRGLDTQYF	-	TRBD1	TRBJ2-3	TRBV15
TGCAGTGCCCTCTGGACTAGCGGGAACAATGAGCAGTTCTTC	CSALWTSGNNEQFF	-	TRBD2	TRBJ2-1	TRBV20-1
TGCAGTGCTAGAGGGACAGATTCCTACGAGCAGTACTTC	CSARGTDSYEQYF	-	-	TRBJ2-7	TRBV20-1
TGTGCGAGCGGCAGGGTTGGAGCCGAGCAGTACTTC	CASGRVGAEQYF	-	-	TRBJ2-7	TRBV7-6
TGTGCCAGCAGCGCGATTCCGGGTCGCGGGTACGGGGAGCTGTTTTTT	CASSAIPGRGYGELFF	-	-	TRBJ2-2	TRBV7-3
TGTGCCACCAGCACGACAGTCATGAACACTGAAGCTTTCTTT	CATSTTVMNTEAFF	-	-	TRBJ1-1	TRBV15
TGTGCCAGCAGCTTAGCGTTAGGACAGGGGGCGCGCGAGCAGTACTTC	CASSLALGQGAREQYF	many	TRBD1	TRBJ2-7	TRBV7-9
TGTGCCAGCAGTTCCGGACAGGGAAAAGATACGCAGTATTTT	CASSSGQGKDTQYF	few	TRBD1	TRBJ2-3	TRBV6-5
TGTGCCAGCAGTCCCCGCTGGGACCCCAGGGCACCCCTCCACTTT	CASSPRWDPRAPLHF	-	-	TRBJ1-6	TRBV6-1
TGCGCCAGCAGCCAAGGGAGGCAGGAGGGCTCTGGAAACACCATATATTTT	CASSQGRQEGSGNTIYF	many	-	TRBJ1-3	TRBV4-1
TGCAGTGCTAGGCGACTAGGAAAGGAGACCCAGTACTTC	CSARRLGKETQYF	-	-	TRBJ2-5	TRBV20-1
TGTGCCACCAGTGGACCACTCCATGCTCGATGGCAGTACTTC	CATSGPLHARWQYF	few	-	TRBJ2-7	TRBV24-1
TGTGCCAGCAGTGAAGCGAGGGGGATGGCGGACACAATAGAACCCCAGCATTTT	CASSEARGMADTIEPQHF	-	-	TRBJ1-5	TRBV6-1
TGTGCCATCAGAGGCCCCAGGGGGACAGATACGCAGTATTTT	CAIRGPRGTDTQYF	-	TRBD1	TRBJ2-3	TRBV10-3
TGTGCCACCAGCGGATGGACAGGCACCGGGGAGCTGTTTTTT	CATSGWTGTGELFF	-	TRBD1	TRBJ2-2	TRBV15
TGCAGTGCCGATTCGGGGAAAAGCAGGACGAGCAATCAGCCCCAGCATTTT	CSADSGKSRTSNQPQHF	-	-	TRBJ1-5	TRBV20-1
TGCGCCAGCAGCTTGGGGACAGAAGAGACCAAGTACTTC	CASSLGTEETKYF	-	-	TRBJ2-5	TRBV5-1
TGTGCCAGCAGCCGTGGGGGGGCCCCAGATACGCAGTATTTT	CASSRGGAPDTQYF	-	-	TRBJ2-3	TRBV7-6
TGTGCCAGCAGCTTAGTCAGGGCTGGCTACACCTTC	CASSLVRAGYTF	-	-	TRBJ1-2	TRBV7-9
TGTGCCAGCAGCTTAACCGGGACGGCCGGAAACACCATATATTTT	CASSLTGTAGNTIYF	-	-	TRBJ1-3	TRBV7-3
TGTGCCAGCAGAAAAACAGGGTACGAGCAGTACTTC	CASRKTGYEQYF	-	-	TRBJ2-7	TRBV28
TGCGCCAGCAGCTCCCAGCAGCAGCGTCGGACCCAGTACTTC	CASSSQQQRRTQYF	few	-	TRBJ2-5	TRBV5-1
TGCAGTGCCCCAACCGGATTAGGAGATACGCAGTATTTT	CSAPTGLGDTQYF	few	-	TRBJ2-3	TRBV20-1
TGCAGTGCTAGAGAGACAGCCTACACTGAAGCTTTCTTT	CSARETAYTEAFF	few	-	TRBJ1-1	TRBV20-1
TGTGCCAGCAGCGTAACCGGGAATAGCAATCAGCCCCAGCATTTT	CASSVTGNSNQPQHF	-	-	TRBJ1-5	TRBV9
TGTGCCAGCAGGAGGGCCGGGCGATCCTATGGCTACACCTTC	CASRRAGRSYGYTF	-	-	TRBJ1-2	TRBV28
TGCAGCGTTGAAGATTATAGGCGGGGGGTTGTCGAGCAGTACTTC	CSVEDYRRGVVEQYF	few	TRBD2	TRBJ2-7	TRBV29-1
TGTGCCAGCATCCCCTACGGTGCTTTCACCGGGGAGCTGTTTTTT	CASIPYGAFTGELFF	-	-	TRBJ2-2	TRBV7-9
TGTGCCAGCAGCTGGGACGGGACAGGAAATCAGCCCCAGCATTTT	CASSWDGTGNQPQHF	-	TRBD1	TRBJ1-5	TRBV7-2
TGCGCCAGCACGGTAGGGGATGAAGCTTTCTTT	CASTVGDEAFF	once	-	TRBJ1-1	TRBV5-1
TGTGCCAGCAGCGCCGACCCGGGACAACACACTGAAGCTTTCTTT	CASSADPGQHTEAFF	-	-	TRBJ1-1	TRBV5-5
TGCAGTGCTAGAGAACAGGGGCAACGGTACGAGCAGTACTTC	CSAREQGQRYEQYF	many	TRBD1	TRBJ2-7	TRBV20-1
TGTGCCAGCAGCTTCTGGAACGGGGGGGCTGGAGATACGCAGTATTTT	CASSFWNGGAGDTQYF	many	TRBD2	TRBJ2-3	TRBV5-4
TGTGCCAGCAGCTTCTCAGGGCCCAGCACTGAAGCTTTCTTT	CASSFSGPSTEAFF	-	-	TRBJ1-1	TRBV7-9
TGTGCCAGCAGTGCCGGACAGGGCGTAGGTCCAACTGAAGCTTTCTTT	CASSAGQGVGPTEAFF	few	TRBD1	TRBJ1-1	TRBV12-3/TRBV12-4